Below, 22 T cell receptor beta chains from the same sample are listed, as sequenced in a study of blood T cell repertoires in COVID-19 (dated by TCRdb to 2018 to 2021). Library creation used the immunoSEQ multiplex PCR assay. TCRdb's version of the immuneACCESS table is confined to in-frame rearrangements and falls short of the full clone set. An unresolved V gene accounts for under half of the shortfall where checked; the remainder is of unknown origin. The sample table contains about 150,000 clones; only one count was recorded for around nine tenths of them. More than 2% of the sample goes to the ten largest clones. Sequences were obtained from peripheral blood. Every receptor here comes from a woman between 65 and 79 years old with acute or convalescent COVID-19.

This clone was seen just once. This chain connects TRBV7-9 to TRBJ1-1; D possibly corresponds to TRBD1 (6 bases). This CDR3 region has 14 residues. V gave up 5 bases and J gave up 4 bases, with 14 bases separating them. Germline lookup yields CDR1 SEHNR and CDR2 FQNEAQ (reference sequence). The CDR3 DNA reads as TGTGCCAGCAGCCCGCGGGGGCGCGGCACTGAAGCTTTCTTT. This sequence encodes CASSPRGRGTEAFF.

The chain is built from TRBV6-5 and TRBJ1-6, with 8 bases lining up with TRBD1. The CDR3 sequence is 14 residues long. Per germline, CDR1 MNHEY and CDR2 SVGAGI. J was trimmed by 7 bases and V by 7 bases; bases with no gene match: 6. CDR3 amino acids: CASTPNRGNSPLHF. The CDR3 coding sequence is TGTGCCAGCACCCCCAACAGGGGGAATTCACCCCTCCACTTT.

The chain's CDR3 is CSASLSYEQYF. The CDR3 nucleotides are TGCAGTGCTAGTCTCTCCTACGAGCAGTACTTC. This chain connects TRBV20-1 to TRBJ2-7, with unresolved D. Germline V gene sequence: CDR1 DFQATT, CDR2 SNEGSKA (reference sequence). This CDR3 is built from 11 residues. The V gene lost 3 bases and the J gene lost 0 bases, with 3 bases spanning the gap.

CDR3 sequence: CASLGQSYEQYV. The CDR3 DNA reads as TGTGCCAGTTTGGGACAGTCCTACGAGCAGTACGTC. V and J are TRBV6-5 and TRBJ2-7; the match to TRBD1 covers 7 bases. V shed 9 bases, J shed 1 base, and the junction held 3 bases outside the gene matches. CDR3 length equals 12 residues. CDR1 and CDR2 (germline): MNHEY, SVGAGI.

This chain connects TRBV5-4 to TRBJ2-5; tentatively, D is TRBD1 (6 bases). Trimming shortened V by 4 bases and J by 2 bases, and 9 bases separated the two germline ends. The CDR3 has 13 amino acids. Germline loops: CDR1 SGHNT, CDR2 YYREEE (reference sequence). CDR3 protein: CASSQQGQETQYF. CDR3 sequence (DNA): TGTGCCAGCAGCCAACAGGGACAAGAGACCCAGTACTTC.

The J gene is TRBJ1-2, the V gene TRBV3-1 (or the pseudogene TRBV3-2), with TRBD1 as a possible D gene (6 bases). CDR3 length: 15 amino acids. V lost 7 bases and J lost 4, with 19 bases in between. The germline gives CDR1 LGHDT, CDR2 YNNKEL (reference sequence). This CDR3 reads CASKALRDTSYGYTF. The CDR3 nucleotides are TGTGCCAGCAAAGCACTCCGGGACACATCCTATGGCTACACCTTC.

About this clone itself: Other nucleotide sequences from this sample produce the same CDR3. CDR3 amino acids: CASSIGGNTEAFF. CDR3 nucleotides: TGTGCCAGTAGTATCGGAGGTAACACTGAAGCTTTCTTT. The genes are TRBV19 and TRBJ1-1; D call uncertain. This CDR3 spans 13 amino acids. The germline gives CDR1 LNHDA, CDR2 SQIVND (reference sequence). V was trimmed by 3 bases and J by 2 bases, leaving 7 bases between them.

J is TRBJ1-5 and V is TRBV7-9; TRBD1 agrees at 7 bases. Germline CDR1 is SEHNR and CDR2 is FQNEAQ (reference sequence). CDR3 length: 18 residues. With 1 base clipped from V and 6 bases from J, the junction kept 15 bases outside the gene matches. This CDR3 reads CASSLGTTGTVLGQPQHF. CDR3 coding DNA: TGTGCCAGCAGCTTAGGAACAACCGGGACAGTCTTAGGTCAGCCCCAGCATTTT.

V is TRBV18 and J is TRBJ2-5, with D possibly TRBD2 on 6 matching bases. Germline values: CDR1 KGHSH, CDR2 LQKENI. The CDR3 is 12 residues long. The V end was cut by 6 bases, the J end by 3 bases, with 8 bases between. CDR3 in amino acids: CASSPGEETQYF. CDR3 nucleotides: TGTGCCAGCTCTCCGGGGGAAGAGACCCAGTACTTC.

V gene TRBV19 combines with J gene TRBJ2-2; no clear D gene. Germline CDR1 reads LNHDA; CDR2 reads SQIVND (reference sequence). CDR3 length: 14 amino acids. Between the trimmed V and J ends, which lost 1 base and 0 bases, there was a span of 3 bases. This CDR3 is CASSIAANTGELFF. The CDR3 DNA sequence: TGTGCCAGTAGTATAGCGGCGAACACCGGGGAGCTGTTTTTT.

This chain connects TRBV18 to TRBJ2-5, with 13 bases identical to TRBD2. With V trimmed by 8 bases and J by 4 bases, 10 bases remained unmatched. Per the germline V gene, CDR1 is KGHSH and CDR2 is LQKENI. This CDR3 comprises 16 residues. The CDR3 reads CASAILAGGPGETQYF. The CDR3 DNA follows: TGTGCCAGCGCGATACTAGCGGGGGGGCCAGGAGAGACCCAGTACTTC.

The rearrangement joins TRBV7-8 to TRBJ1-2; 9 nucleotides line up with TRBD1. Germline V gene sequence: CDR1 SGHVS, CDR2 FQNEAQ. This CDR3 spans 14 amino acids. The trim removed 3 bases at V and 8 bases at J, leaving 7 bases unmatched. The chain's CDR3 is CASSFGTGTWGYTF. The DNA for the CDR3 is TGTGCCAGCAGCTTCGGGACAGGGACTTGGGGCTACACCTTC.

This clone appeared a few times. The chain is built from TRBV12-5 and TRBJ1-2, with 9 bases aligning to TRBD1. J gave up 8 bases and V 6 bases, and 13 bases lay outside the gene matches. Germline lookup yields CDR1 LGHNT and CDR2 FRNRAP. The CDR3 extends over 15 amino acids. The chain's CDR3 is CASGSPPGTGKGYTF. The CDR3 coding sequence is TGTGCTAGTGGATCTCCCCCCGGGACAGGGAAAGGCTACACCTTC.

V and J are TRBV5-6 and TRBJ1-2, with 9 bases identical to TRBD1. The ends lost 2 bases at V and 4 bases at J; junction bases unmatched: 6. This CDR3 comprises 15 residues. Per germline, CDR1 SGHDT and CDR2 YYEEEE. The CDR3 spells CASSFWDRATYGYTF. The CDR3 coding sequence is TGTGCCAGCAGCTTTTGGGACAGGGCTACCTATGGCTACACCTTC.

The chain links TRBV10-3 to TRBJ1-2; no clear D gene. Germline loops: CDR1 ENHRY, CDR2 SYGVKD. The CDR3 length is 11 residues. V lost 3 bases and J 7 bases, leaving 6 bases between the germline ends. The CDR3 region has the DNA TGTGCCATCAGTGATTGGGCTGGCTACACCTTC. Protein: CAISDWAGYTF.

This clone was detected once. The V gene is TRBV9, the J gene TRBJ2-2, with D unresolved. Germline V gene lookup returns CDR1 SGDLS and CDR2 YYNGEE. V was shortened by 4 bases and J by 6 bases, with 7 bases between the two germline ends. This CDR3 spans 12 amino acids. DNA for the CDR3: TGTGCCAGCAGCTTCTATCCCGGGGAGCTGTTTTTT. This codes for CASSFYPGELFF.

The CDR3 protein is CASSVGGLAETQYF. CDR3 coding DNA: TGTGCCAGCAGCGTAGGGGGACTAGCAGAGACCCAGTACTTC. J is TRBJ2-5 and V is TRBV9, with 9 bases matching TRBD2. Germline lookup yields CDR1 SGDLS and CDR2 YYNGEE. The CDR3 sequence is 14 residues long. The J segment lost 4 bases and the V segment lost 0 bases, leaving 1 base of the junction unmatched.

V usage is TRBV4-1 and J usage is TRBJ1-1; weak D call: TRBD1 (5 bases). CDR1 and CDR2 (germline): MGHRA, YSYEKL. V was cut by 4 bases and J by 0 bases, with 9 bases left in between. The CDR3 contains 14 residues. This CDR3 is CASSRGTMNTEAFF. The DNA for the CDR3 is TGCGCCAGCAGCCGAGGGACTATGAACACTGAAGCTTTCTTT.

The V and J genes are TRBV7-9 and TRBJ1-1, with 7 bases that match TRBD1. The CDR3 is made up of 15 amino acids. Germline CDR1 SEHNR, CDR2 FQNEAQ (reference sequence). The junction had 4 bases not matched to a gene; V was cut back by 3 bases and J by 0 bases. CDR3: CASSFGTAMNTEAFF. CDR3 nucleotides: TGTGCCAGCAGCTTCGGGACAGCCATGAACACTGAAGCTTTCTTT. Drawing the rest from reference TRBV7-9 and TRBJ1-1, the complete variable domain is DTGVSQNPRHKITKRGQNVTFRCDPISEHNRLYWYRQTLGQGPEFLTYFQNEAQLEKSRLLSDRFSAERPKGSFSTLEIQRTEQGDSAMYLCASSFGTAMNTEAFFGQGTRLTVV.

The gene calls are TRBV9 and TRBJ1-4, with D unclear. The CDR3 totals 15 residues. CDR1 is SGDLS and CDR2 is YYNGEE in the germline V gene. V lost 2 bases, J lost 8 bases, and 16 bases lay in between. This CDR3 is CASSVSSPLGEKLFF. For the CDR3, the DNA is TGTGCCAGCAGCGTTTCTTCTCCGTTGGGCGAAAAACTGTTTTTT.

The chain is built from TRBV18 and TRBJ2-5; possible D gene TRBD1, 6 bases. CDR1 is KGHSH, CDR2 LQKENI, per germline. V lost 1 base and J lost 3, with 9 bases in between. There are 14 residues in the CDR3. The CDR3 nucleotides read TGTGCCAGCTCACCACTGTCAGGGGAAGAGACCCAGTACTTC. Amino acid sequence: CASSPLSGEETQYF. Filled out from reference TRBV18 and TRBJ2-5, the complete variable domain reads NAGVMQNPRHLVRRRGQEARLRCSPMKGHSHVYWYRQLPEEGLKFMVYLQKENIIDESGMPKERFSAEFPKEGPSILRIQQVVRGDSAAYFCASSPLSGEETQYFGPGTRLLVL.

V gene TRBV6-1 combines with J gene TRBJ1-5; possible D gene TRBD1, 5 bases. The CDR3 spans 15 residues. Deletions cut 5 bases from V and 2 bases from J, with 13 bases between. Germline V gene lookup returns CDR1 MNHNS and CDR2 SASEGT. The DNA of the CDR3 is TGTGCCAGCAGTCCCACGGGGGGAGGCAATCAGCCCCAGCATTTT. Translating gives CASSPTGGGNQPQHF.